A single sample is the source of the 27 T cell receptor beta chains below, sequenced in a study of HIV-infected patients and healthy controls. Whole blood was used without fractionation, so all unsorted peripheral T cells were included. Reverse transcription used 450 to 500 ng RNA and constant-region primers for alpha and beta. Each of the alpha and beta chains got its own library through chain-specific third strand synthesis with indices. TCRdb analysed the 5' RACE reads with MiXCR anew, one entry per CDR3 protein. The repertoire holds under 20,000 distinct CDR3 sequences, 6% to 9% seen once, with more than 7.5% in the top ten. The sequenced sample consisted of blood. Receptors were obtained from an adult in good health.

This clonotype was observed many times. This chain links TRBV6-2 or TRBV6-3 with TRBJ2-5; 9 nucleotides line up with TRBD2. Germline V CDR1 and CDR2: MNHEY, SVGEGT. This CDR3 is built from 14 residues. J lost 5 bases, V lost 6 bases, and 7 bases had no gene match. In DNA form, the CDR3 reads TGTGCCAGCAGGCCCGAGCGGGAGGTTGAGACCCAGTACTTC. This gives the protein CASRPEREVETQYF.

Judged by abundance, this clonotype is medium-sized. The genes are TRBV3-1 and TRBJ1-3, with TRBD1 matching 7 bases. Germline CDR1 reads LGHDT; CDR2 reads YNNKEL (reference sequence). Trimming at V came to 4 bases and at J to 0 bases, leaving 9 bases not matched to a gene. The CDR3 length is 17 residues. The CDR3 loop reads CASSLYRGAGSGNTIYF. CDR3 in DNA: TGTGCCAGCAGCCTCTACAGGGGAGCGGGCTCTGGAAACACCATATATTTT.

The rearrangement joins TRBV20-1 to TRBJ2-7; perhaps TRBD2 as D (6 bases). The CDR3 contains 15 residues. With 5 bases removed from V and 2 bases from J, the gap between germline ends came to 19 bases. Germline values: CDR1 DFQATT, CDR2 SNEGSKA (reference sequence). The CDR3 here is CSAGGGSGSPYEQYF. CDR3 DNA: TGCAGTGCTGGGGGTGGCTCCGGGAGCCCCTACGAGCAGTACTTC.

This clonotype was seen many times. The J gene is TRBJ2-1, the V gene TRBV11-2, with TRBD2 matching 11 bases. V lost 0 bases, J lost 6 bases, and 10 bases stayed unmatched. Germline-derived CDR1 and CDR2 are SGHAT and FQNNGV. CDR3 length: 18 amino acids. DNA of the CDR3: TGTGCCAGCAGCTTAGATAGGGAACTAGCGGGAGTTTTCAATGAGCAGTTCTTC. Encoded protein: CASSLDRELAGVFNEQFF.

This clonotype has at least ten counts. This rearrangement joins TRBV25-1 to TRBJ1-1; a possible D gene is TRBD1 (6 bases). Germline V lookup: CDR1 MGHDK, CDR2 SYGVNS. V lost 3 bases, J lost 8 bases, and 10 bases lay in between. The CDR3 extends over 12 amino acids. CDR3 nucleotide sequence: TGTGCCAGCAGTGACCCGGGGACAGAAGCTTTCTTT. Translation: CASSDPGTEAFF.

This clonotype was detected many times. CDR3 coding DNA: TGTGCCAGCAGCCAAGCAGCGCGCTACGAGCAGTACTTC. Translating it yields CASSQAARYEQYF. The chain combines TRBV3-1 with TRBJ2-7; D is undetermined. V dropped 1 base and J dropped 3 bases, with 7 bases sitting between them. This CDR3 region has 13 residues. Per the germline V gene, CDR1 is LGHDT and CDR2 is YNNKEL (reference sequence).

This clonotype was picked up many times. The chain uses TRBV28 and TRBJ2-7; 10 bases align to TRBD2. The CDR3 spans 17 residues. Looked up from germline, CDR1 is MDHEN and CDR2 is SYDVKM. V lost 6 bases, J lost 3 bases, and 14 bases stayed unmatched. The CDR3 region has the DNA TGTGCCAGCAGCTTACCCCCCCCGGGACTAGCGCTCTACGAGCAGTACTTC. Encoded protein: CASSLPPPGLALYEQYF.

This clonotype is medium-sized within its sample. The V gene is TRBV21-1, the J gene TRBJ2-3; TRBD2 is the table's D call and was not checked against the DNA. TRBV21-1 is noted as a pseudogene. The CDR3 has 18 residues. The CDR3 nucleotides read TGTGCCAGCAGCAACCCTCCCCCCAATGTTTCAAGTACAGATACGCAGTATTTT. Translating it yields CASSNPPPNVSSTDTQYF.

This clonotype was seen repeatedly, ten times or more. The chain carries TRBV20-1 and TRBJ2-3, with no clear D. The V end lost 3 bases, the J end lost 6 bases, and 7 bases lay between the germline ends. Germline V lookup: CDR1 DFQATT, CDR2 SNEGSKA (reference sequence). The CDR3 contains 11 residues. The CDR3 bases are TGCAGTGCTAGTAATTATGATACGCAGTATTTT. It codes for CSASNYDTQYF.

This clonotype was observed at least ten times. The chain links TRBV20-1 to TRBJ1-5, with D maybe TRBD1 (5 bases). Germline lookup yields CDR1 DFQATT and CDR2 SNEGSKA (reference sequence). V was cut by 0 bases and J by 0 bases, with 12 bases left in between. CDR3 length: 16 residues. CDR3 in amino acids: CSARDWTTDSNQPQHF. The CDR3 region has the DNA TGCAGTGCTAGAGATTGGACGACAGATAGCAATCAGCCCCAGCATTTT.

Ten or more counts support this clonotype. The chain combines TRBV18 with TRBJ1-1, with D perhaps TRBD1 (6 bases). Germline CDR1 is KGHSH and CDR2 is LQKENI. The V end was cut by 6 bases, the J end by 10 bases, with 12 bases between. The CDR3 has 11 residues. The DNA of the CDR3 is TGTGCCAGCTCTAACAGGGTGGGAGCTTTCTTT. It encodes CASSNRVGAFF.

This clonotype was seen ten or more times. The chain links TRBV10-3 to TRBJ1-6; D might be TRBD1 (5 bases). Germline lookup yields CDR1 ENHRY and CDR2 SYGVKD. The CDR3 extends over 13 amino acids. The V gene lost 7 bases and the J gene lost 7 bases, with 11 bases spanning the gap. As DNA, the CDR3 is TGTGCCATCACCCAGGGTCCGAATTCACCCCTCCACTTT. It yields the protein CAITQGPNSPLHF.

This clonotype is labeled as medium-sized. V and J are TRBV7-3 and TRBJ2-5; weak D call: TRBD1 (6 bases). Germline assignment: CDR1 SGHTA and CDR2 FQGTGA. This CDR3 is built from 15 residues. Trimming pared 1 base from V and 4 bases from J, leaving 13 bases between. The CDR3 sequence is CASSLNGGGGETQYF. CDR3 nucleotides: TGTGCCAGCAGCTTAAATGGGGGCGGTGGAGAGACCCAGTACTTC.

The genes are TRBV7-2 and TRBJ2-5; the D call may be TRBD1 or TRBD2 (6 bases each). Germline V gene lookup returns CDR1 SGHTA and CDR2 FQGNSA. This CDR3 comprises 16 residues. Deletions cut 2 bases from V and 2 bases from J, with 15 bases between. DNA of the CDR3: TGTGCCAGCAGCTTACTCGGGGGCCAGATACAAGAGACCCAGTACTTC. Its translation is CASSLLGGQIQETQYF.

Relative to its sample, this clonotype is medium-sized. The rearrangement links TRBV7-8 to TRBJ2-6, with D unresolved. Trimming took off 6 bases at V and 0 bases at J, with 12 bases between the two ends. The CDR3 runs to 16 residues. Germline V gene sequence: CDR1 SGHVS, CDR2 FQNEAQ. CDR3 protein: CASSSERHSGANVLTF. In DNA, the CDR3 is TGTGCCAGCAGTTCTGAGAGGCACTCTGGGGCCAACGTCCTGACTTTC.

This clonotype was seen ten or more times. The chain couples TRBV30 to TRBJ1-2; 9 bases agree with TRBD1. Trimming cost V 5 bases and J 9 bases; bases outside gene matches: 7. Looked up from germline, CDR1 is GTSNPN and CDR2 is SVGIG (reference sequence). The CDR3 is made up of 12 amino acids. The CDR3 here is CAWEQGARSYTF. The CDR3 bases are TGTGCCTGGGAACAGGGGGCGCGGAGCTACACCTTC.

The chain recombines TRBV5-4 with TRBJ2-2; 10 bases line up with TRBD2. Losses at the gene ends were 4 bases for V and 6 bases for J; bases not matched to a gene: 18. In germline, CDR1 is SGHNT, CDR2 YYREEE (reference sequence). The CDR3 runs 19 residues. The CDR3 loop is CASSEEISGGFVNAGELFF. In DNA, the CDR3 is TGTGCCAGCAGCGAAGAGATTAGCGGGGGGTTCGTTAACGCCGGGGAGCTGTTTTTT. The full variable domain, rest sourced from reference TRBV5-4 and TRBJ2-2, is ETGVTQSPTHLIKTRGQQVTLRCSSQSGHNTVSWYQQALGQGPQFIFQYYREEENGRGNFPPRFSGLQFPNYSSELNVNALELDDSALYLCASSEEISGGFVNAGELFFGEGSRLTVL.

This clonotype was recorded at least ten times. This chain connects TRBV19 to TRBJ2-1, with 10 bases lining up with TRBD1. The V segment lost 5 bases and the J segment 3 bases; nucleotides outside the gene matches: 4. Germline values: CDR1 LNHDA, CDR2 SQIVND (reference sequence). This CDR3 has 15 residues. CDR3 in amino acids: CASSAGTGDYNEQFF. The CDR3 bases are TGTGCCAGTAGTGCCGGGACAGGGGACTACAATGAGCAGTTCTTC. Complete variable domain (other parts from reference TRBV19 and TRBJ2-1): DGGITQSPKYLFRKEGQNVTLSCEQNLNHDAMYWYRQDPGQGLRLIYYSQIVNDFQKGDIAEGYSVSREKKESFPLTVTSAQKNPTAFYLCASSAGTGDYNEQFFGPGTRLTVL.

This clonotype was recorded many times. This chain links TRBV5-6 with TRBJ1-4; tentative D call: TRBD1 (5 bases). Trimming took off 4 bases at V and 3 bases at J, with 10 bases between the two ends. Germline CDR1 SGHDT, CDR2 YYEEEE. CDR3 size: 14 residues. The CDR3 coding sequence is TGTGCCAGCAGCCGAACAGGTTCTAATGAAAAACTGTTTTTT. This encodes CASSRTGSNEKLFF.

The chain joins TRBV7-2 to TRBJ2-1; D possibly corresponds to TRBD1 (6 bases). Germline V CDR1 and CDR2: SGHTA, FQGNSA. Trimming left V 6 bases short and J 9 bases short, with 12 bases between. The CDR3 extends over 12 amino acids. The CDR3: CASSTNRVEQFF. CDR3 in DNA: TGTGCCAGCAGTACCAACAGGGTTGAGCAGTTCTTC.

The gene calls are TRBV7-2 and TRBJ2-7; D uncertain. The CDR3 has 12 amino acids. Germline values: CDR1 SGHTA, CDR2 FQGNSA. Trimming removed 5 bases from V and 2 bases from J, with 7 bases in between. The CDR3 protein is CASSPITYEQYF. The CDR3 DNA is TGTGCCAGCAGCCCGATAACCTACGAGCAGTACTTC.

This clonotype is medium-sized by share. DNA of the CDR3: TGTGCCAGCAGTTGGGGAAACGAGCAGTACTTC. Translated: CASSWGNEQYF. The chain carries TRBV27 and TRBJ2-7; D is unclear. The ends were cut back, 4 bases at V and 5 bases at J, with 6 bases in the middle. The germline CDR1 and CDR2 sequences are MNHEY and SMNVEV (reference sequence). This CDR3 has 11 residues.

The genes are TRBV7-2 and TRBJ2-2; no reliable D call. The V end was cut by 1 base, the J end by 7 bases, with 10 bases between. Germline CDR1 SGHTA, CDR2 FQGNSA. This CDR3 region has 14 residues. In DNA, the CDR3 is TGTGCCAGCAGCTTAGGGCCGGGTCGCGGGGAGCTGTTTTTT. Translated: CASSLGPGRGELFF.

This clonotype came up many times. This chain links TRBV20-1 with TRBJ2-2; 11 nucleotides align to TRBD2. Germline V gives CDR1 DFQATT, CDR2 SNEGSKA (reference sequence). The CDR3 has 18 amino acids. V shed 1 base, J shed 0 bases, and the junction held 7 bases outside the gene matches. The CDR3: CSARVPLAGDSNTGELFF. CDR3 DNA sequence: TGCAGTGCTAGAGTCCCACTAGCGGGGGACTCGAACACCGGGGAGCTGTTTTTT.

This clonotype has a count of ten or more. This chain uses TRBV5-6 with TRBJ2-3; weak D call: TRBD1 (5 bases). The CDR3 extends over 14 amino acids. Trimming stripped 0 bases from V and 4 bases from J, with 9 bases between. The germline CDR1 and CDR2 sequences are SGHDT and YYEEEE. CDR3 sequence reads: CASSLGQGADTQYF. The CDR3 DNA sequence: TGTGCCAGCAGCTTGGGGCAGGGCGCAGATACGCAGTATTTT.

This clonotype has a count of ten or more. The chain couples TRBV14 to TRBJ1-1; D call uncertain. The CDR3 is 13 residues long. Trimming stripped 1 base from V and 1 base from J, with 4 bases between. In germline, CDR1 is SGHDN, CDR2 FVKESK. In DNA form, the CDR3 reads TGTGCCAGCAGCCAAGGGCGGAACACTGAAGCTTTCTTT. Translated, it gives CASSQGRNTEAFF.

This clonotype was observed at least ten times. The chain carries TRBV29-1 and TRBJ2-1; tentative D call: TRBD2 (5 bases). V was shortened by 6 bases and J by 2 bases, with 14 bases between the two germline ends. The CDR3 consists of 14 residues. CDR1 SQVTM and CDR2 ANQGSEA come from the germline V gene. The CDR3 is CSVDGGLTYNEQFF. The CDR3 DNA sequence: TGCAGCGTAGATGGCGGGCTGACCTACAATGAGCAGTTCTTC.